This record concerns one TCR beta chain sequence. This entry is derived from a study of blood T cell repertoires in COVID-19. The protocol was immunoSEQ multiplex PCR, while the TCRdb copy is restricted to in-frame clones and leaves out a portion. This table has approximately 70,000 clones, more than 90% appearing once. Germline CDR1 is LNHDA and CDR2 is SQIVND (reference sequence). The V end lost 5 bases, the J end lost 4 bases, and 12 bases lay between the germline ends. The CDR3 loop spans 13 amino acids. Sequencing used peripheral blood. The clonotype originates from a human donor with active COVID-19. The donor label of this sample is uncertain. This chain joins TRBV19 and TRBJ2-7; D gene unclear. DNA of the CDR3: TGTGCCAGTAGTTCCACTTCGATGTACGAGCAGTACTTC. Amino acids: CASSSTSMYEQYF.